Sequencing of this TCR beta chain was carried out in a study of vaccination and CD4 T cells after COVID-19. Across the study: Investigators stimulated cells with overlapping spike peptides drawn from SARS-CoV-2, HCoV-NL63, HCoV-OC43 and HCoV-229E.

This clonotype was seen more than once but under ten times. What it binds is unknown. The V gene's germline CDR1 is SGHTA and CDR2 FQGTGA. The CDR3 is 14 amino acids. V lost 2 bases and J lost 7; bases outside the gene matches: 1. The Oncomine TCR Beta short-read assay was applied to DNA of cultured CD4+ T cells. TCRdb itself ran the PCR reads through MiXCR, one entry per CDR3 protein. The table lists some 11,000 distinct CDR3 sequences, 69% of them singletons, with under 13% in the top ten. Treatment given: approximately nine-day PBMC culture with coronavirus spike peptide pools or control peptides (ViraFEST assay).

The chain has TRBV7-3 and TRBJ2-1, with 11 bases aligning to TRBD1. The sequencing sample was made of CD4+ T cells from blood, cultured in vitro. The TCR originated in a human donor who had recovered from COVID-19. CDR3 loop: CASSLGTGGNEQFF. The CDR3 bases are TGTGCCAGCAGCTTAGGGACAGGGGGGAATGAGCAGTTCTTC.